The 24 T cell receptor beta chains reported below all come from one sample, sequenced in a study of OX40 agonist ivuxolimab in advanced cancers. Sequencing used immunoSEQ multiplex PCR; TCRdb keeps in-frame clones, though not all of them. The profile shows tens of thousands of clones, almost 90% of them singletons. This specimen consisted of CD4+ or CD8+ T cells sorted from blood, obtained in a trial of the OX40 agonist ivuxolimab. The source of these receptors is an adult with an advanced solid tumor such as melanoma, head and neck, liver or kidney cancer.

The chain recombines TRBV4-1 with TRBJ2-3; D not certain. Trimming cost V 0 bases and J 0 bases, with 13 bases left between them. In germline, CDR1 is MGHRA, CDR2 YSYEKL. The CDR3 loop spans 17 amino acids. In DNA, the CDR3 is TGCGCCAGCAGCCAAGATCGTTTCGGGTTAAGCACAGATACGCAGTATTTT. Protein: CASSQDRFGLSTDTQYF.

This chain joins TRBV7-9 and TRBJ1-2; D may be TRBD1 (5 bases). The germline V gene encodes CDR1 SEHNR and CDR2 FQNEAQ (reference sequence). The ends were cut back, 3 bases at V and 5 bases at J, with 13 bases in the middle. This CDR3 spans 14 amino acids. The CDR3 sequence: CASSFQAGNYGYTF. CDR3 bases: TGTGCCAGCAGCTTTCAGGCAGGGAATTATGGCTACACCTTC.

The V call is TRBV7-3, the J call TRBJ2-7; D is undetermined. The V end lost 1 base, the J end lost 2 bases, and 6 bases lay between the germline ends. The CDR3 extends over 13 amino acids. CDR1 and CDR2 (germline): SGHTA, FQGTGA. The CDR3 sequence: CASSLMAAYEQYF. CDR3 DNA sequence: TGTGCCAGCAGCTTAATGGCGGCCTACGAGCAGTACTTC.

The V call is TRBV11-2, the J call TRBJ2-5, with D unresolved. V was clipped by 4 bases and J by 2 bases, with 5 bases between them. The germline gives CDR1 SGHAT, CDR2 FQNNGV. CDR3 length: 12 amino acids. CDR3 DNA: TGTGCCAGCAGCTCCCAACAAGAGACCCAGTACTTC. It encodes CASSSQQETQYF.

This chain connects TRBV28 to TRBJ2-2; D uncertain. Germline V gene sequence: CDR1 MDHEN, CDR2 SYDVKM. The CDR3 consists of 12 residues. The V end lost 6 bases, the J end lost 4 bases, and 6 bases lay between the germline ends. CDR3 region: CASSTPTGELFF. Written as DNA, the CDR3 is TGTGCCAGCAGCACCCCCACCGGGGAGCTGTTTTTT.

This clone was observed once. The chain carries TRBV5-5 and TRBJ1-5, with TRBD1 identical over 9 bases. This CDR3 spans 14 amino acids. Germline V lookup: CDR1 SGHKS, CDR2 YYEKEE (reference sequence). Losses at the gene ends were 5 bases for V and 4 bases for J; bases not matched to a gene: 4. This CDR3 is CASRDRGFNQPQHF. The CDR3 bases are TGTGCCAGCAGGGACAGGGGATTTAATCAGCCCCAGCATTTT.

This clone has a handful of counts. The V and J genes are TRBV6-1 and TRBJ2-1, with TRBD2 matching 7 bases. This CDR3 has 18 residues. CDR1 is MNHNS, CDR2 SASEGT, per germline. V shed 1 base, J shed 0 bases, and the junction held 9 bases outside the gene matches. The CDR3 here is CASSEGGSAGNSYNEQFF. CDR3 in DNA: TGTGCCAGCAGTGAAGGCGGGAGTGCGGGGAACTCCTACAATGAGCAGTTCTTC.

The V and J genes are TRBV7-2 and TRBJ2-1, with 14 bases lining up with TRBD2. CDR1 is SGHTA, CDR2 FQGNSA, per germline. The CDR3 extends over 13 amino acids. V gave up 5 bases and J gave up 13 bases; unmatched junction bases: 4. The CDR3 reads CASSPGTSGSQFF. The CDR3 DNA reads as TGTGCCAGCAGCCCAGGGACTAGCGGGAGTCAGTTCTTC.

This clone has a single count. The J gene is TRBJ2-7, the V gene TRBV7-9; 12 positions match TRBD1. The germline V gene has CDR1 SEHNR and CDR2 FQNEAQ (reference sequence). This CDR3 has 14 amino acids. The V gene end was trimmed by 9 bases and the J gene end by 6 bases; junction bases not matched to a gene: 9. CDR3 DNA: TGTGCCAGTCCGCCGGGACAGGGGGCTGTCGAGCAGTACTTC. Its translation: CASPPGQGAVEQYF.

Only a few counts were recorded for this clone. This CDR3 reads CAWNRAGEAFF. The CDR3 DNA reads as TGTGCCTGGAATAGGGCAGGGGAAGCTTTCTTT. V gene TRBV30 combines with J gene TRBJ1-1; D may be TRBD1 (5 bases). Germline CDR1 and CDR2: GTSNPN and SVGIG (reference sequence). The CDR3 extends over 11 amino acids. V was shortened by 4 bases and J by 8 bases, with 11 bases between the two germline ends.

In its sample, this clone was seen once. The V and J genes are TRBV6-1 and TRBJ2-7; 14 nucleotides line up with TRBD2. CDR3 length: 14 residues. CDR1 MNHNS and CDR2 SASEGT come from the germline V gene. J lost 2 bases, V lost 6 bases, and 0 bases had no gene match. CDR3 nucleotides: TGTGCCAGCAGGGGACTAGCGGGGGCCTACGAGCAGTACTTC. Translation: CASRGLAGAYEQYF.

In DNA, the CDR3 is TGTGCCAGCAGTCCTCGGACAGTATCCACTGAAGCTTTCTTT. Its translation: CASSPRTVSTEAFF. The rearrangement links TRBV27 to TRBJ1-1, with TRBD1 as a possible D gene (6 bases). The CDR3 covers 14 residues. Germline assignment: CDR1 MNHEY and CDR2 SMNVEV (reference sequence). V lost 5 bases to trimming and J lost 4 bases, with 14 bases between them.

The chain couples TRBV18 to TRBJ1-5; D is undetermined. The CDR3 sequence is 15 residues long. V gave up 6 bases and J gave up 7 bases, with 19 bases separating them. Germline CDR1 is KGHSH and CDR2 is LQKENI. The CDR3 loop is CASSPGAGTEQPQHF. The CDR3 DNA reads as TGTGCCAGCTCCCCGGGTGCGGGTACCGAACAGCCCCAGCATTTT.

The chain joins TRBV18 to TRBJ2-7, with D possibly matching TRBD2 (6 bases). Germline V lookup: CDR1 KGHSH, CDR2 LQKENI. V was trimmed by 5 bases and J by 6 bases, leaving 20 bases between them. This CDR3 is 15 amino acids long. The CDR3 here is CASSTVGSGLGEQYF. In nucleotides, the CDR3 is TGTGCCAGCTCAACGGTCGGTAGCGGCCTAGGCGAGCAGTACTTC.

This clone was picked up one time. The chain uses TRBV6-5 and TRBJ1-4; 10 bases are shared with TRBD1. Trimming at V came to 4 bases and at J to 6 bases, leaving 2 bases not matched to a gene. Germline values: CDR1 MNHEY, CDR2 SVGAGI. The CDR3 has 14 residues. In DNA form, the CDR3 reads TGTGCCAGCAGTTCCGGGACAGGGGATGAAAAACTGTTTTTT. It specifies CASSSGTGDEKLFF.

This clone came up once. V usage is TRBV9 and J usage is TRBJ2-7, with D tentatively TRBD1 (6 bases). The length of the CDR3 is 14 residues. V lost 4 bases to trimming and J lost 6 bases, with 17 bases between them. The V gene's germline CDR1 is SGDLS and CDR2 YYNGEE. CDR3 protein: CASSPTGTPVEQYF. CDR3 nucleotide sequence: TGTGCCAGCAGCCCTACCGGGACACCGGTCGAGCAGTACTTC.

In DNA, the CDR3 is TGCGCCAGCAGCTTCCCTAGCGGGGGACACCAAGAGACCCAGTACTTC. It specifies CASSFPSGGHQETQYF. The chain has TRBV5-1 and TRBJ2-5, with 10 bases aligning to TRBD2. There are 16 residues in the CDR3. With V trimmed by 2 bases and J by 0 bases, 4 bases remained unmatched. Germline assignment: CDR1 SGHRS and CDR2 YFSETQ.

The chain is built from TRBV5-5 and TRBJ2-7; tentatively, D is TRBD2 (5 bases). The V gene's germline CDR1 is SGHKS and CDR2 YYEKEE (reference sequence). V gave up 5 bases and J gave up 2 bases, with 14 bases separating them. The CDR3 covers 14 residues. The CDR3 DNA is TGTGCCAGCAGTCCCCCGAGGGATGCCTACGAGCAGTACTTC. Its protein product is CASSPPRDAYEQYF. Supplemented by reference TRBV5-5 and TRBJ2-7, the full variable domain reads DAGVTQSPTHLIKTRGQQVTLRCSPISGHKSVSWYQQVLGQGPQFIFQYYEKEERGRGNFPDRFSARQFPNYSSELNVNALLLGDSALYLCASSPPRDAYEQYFGPGTRLTVT.

Note on this clone: Other DNA sequences from this sample encode an identical CDR3 as well. V gene TRBV25-1 combines with J gene TRBJ2-2; TRBD1 aligns across 11 bases. Germline V CDR1 and CDR2: MGHDK, SYGVNS. The V gene end was trimmed by 11 bases and the J gene end by 5 bases; junction bases not matched to a gene: 7. This CDR3 region has 14 residues. The CDR3 bases are TGTGCCGGCGGGGACAGGGGGGGAACCGGGGAGCTGTTTTTT. It encodes CAGGDRGGTGELFF.

The rearrangement uses TRBV29-1 and TRBJ1-1; D possibly corresponds to TRBD1 (6 bases). Germline V gene lookup returns CDR1 SQVTM and CDR2 ANQGSEA. Trimming took off 1 base at V and 1 base at J, with 10 bases between the two ends. The CDR3 has 14 amino acids. CDR3 residues: CSVEAWGRNTEAFF. The CDR3 nucleotides are TGCAGCGTTGAAGCTTGGGGGCGGAACACTGAAGCTTTCTTT.

This clone was seen a few times. The chain combines TRBV27 with TRBJ1-4; 7 bases match TRBD1. CDR1 and CDR2 (germline): MNHEY, SMNVEV (reference sequence). The V and J ends lost 6 bases and 2 bases, in that order; junction bases with no gene match: 9. This CDR3 contains 16 residues. The CDR3 protein is CASRLTGENTNEKLFF. CDR3 coding DNA: TGTGCCAGCAGACTAACAGGGGAGAACACTAATGAAAAACTGTTTTTT.

The sample holds a few counts of this clone. V is TRBV7-9 and J is TRBJ2-1; D may be TRBD2 (6 bases). CDR3 length: 16 amino acids. Germline V gene data show CDR1 as SEHNR and CDR2 as FQNEAQ (reference sequence). Trimming shortened V by 4 bases and J by 7 bases, and 20 bases separated the two germline ends. The CDR3 here is CASSSKRAGFENEQFF. The CDR3 DNA reads as TGTGCCAGCAGCTCGAAGCGGGCTGGGTTTGAGAATGAGCAGTTCTTC.

The rearrangement uses TRBV6-1 and TRBJ2-7; 9 bases map to TRBD1. Trimming cost V 6 bases and J 6 bases; bases outside gene matches: 9. The CDR3 loop spans 14 amino acids. Per germline, CDR1 MNHNS and CDR2 SASEGT. CDR3 nucleotide sequence: TGTGCCAGCAGCCCTAGACAGGGGGGCTCCGAGCAGTACTTC. Translation: CASSPRQGGSEQYF.

V gene TRBV6-6 combines with J gene TRBJ2-7; the match to TRBD2 covers 7 bases. Germline loops: CDR1 MNHNY, CDR2 SVGAGI (reference sequence). The CDR3 is made up of 16 amino acids. The trim removed 0 bases at V and 0 bases at J, leaving 5 bases unmatched. The CDR3 loop reads CASSYSPQRGSYEQYF. The CDR3 DNA sequence: TGTGCCAGCAGTTACTCCCCACAGCGGGGCTCCTACGAGCAGTACTTC.